The source of this T cell receptor (beta chain) is a study of cytomegalovirus exposure and HLA in healthy donors. Germline loops: CDR1 GTSNPN, CDR2 SVGIG (reference sequence). The J segment lost 4 bases and the V segment lost 3 bases, leaving 3 bases of the junction unmatched. The CDR3 totals 14 residues. Vbeta (60) and Jbeta (13) primers were used in the PCR. TCRdb keeps only in-frame clones here, not all; method: immunoSEQ multiplex PCR. Found here are 85,000 to 100,000 clones, more than 75% of them singletons; the top ten hold 6.5% to 8.5%. The study, taken as a whole, reports: Productive rates of about 87% or about 30% were seen for most TCR beta V segments in an earlier analysis. Later analysis reportedly placed an Asian-associated ancestry cluster below the approximately 730-donor mean in N-insertions. Most observed TCR sequences were rare, whereas some public TCRs were detected in many donors. High sensitivity and specificity were reportedly achieved when the classifier diagnosed cytomegalovirus status.

The sample holds one count of this clone. As yet, its antigen is unknown. This sequence originates from a human donor in good health. This chain links TRBV30 with TRBJ2-1; 10 positions agree with TRBD2. Sequencing was done on a sample of PBMCs. Written as DNA, the CDR3 is TGTGCCTGGAGGAAGCGGGAGGGTTACAATGAGCAGTTCTTC. Translating gives CAWRKREGYNEQFF.